This T cell receptor (beta chain) was profiled in a study of blood T cell repertoires in COVID-19. Original processing notes: Reference gene primer amplification yielded estimated nucleated cell counts. The method was immunoSEQ multiplex PCR; TCRdb's version includes in-frame clones alone and lacks a portion of them. The DNA gave D and trimming, while V, J and clone size come from that table. The table shows 55,000 to 95,000 clones, with around 81% occurring only once. The V gene lost 6 bases and the J gene lost 5 bases, with 14 bases spanning the gap. CDR3 length equals 13 residues. This clone was counted a single time.

The chain employs TRBV12-3 or TRBV12-4 and TRBJ2-7; no clear D. The receptor comes from a woman between 65 and 79 years old with acute or convalescent COVID-19. Sequencing was performed on peripheral blood. CDR3 nucleotide sequence: TGTGCCAGCAGCCGCACCCGACAAAACGAGCAGTACTTC. Protein: CASSRTRQNEQYF.